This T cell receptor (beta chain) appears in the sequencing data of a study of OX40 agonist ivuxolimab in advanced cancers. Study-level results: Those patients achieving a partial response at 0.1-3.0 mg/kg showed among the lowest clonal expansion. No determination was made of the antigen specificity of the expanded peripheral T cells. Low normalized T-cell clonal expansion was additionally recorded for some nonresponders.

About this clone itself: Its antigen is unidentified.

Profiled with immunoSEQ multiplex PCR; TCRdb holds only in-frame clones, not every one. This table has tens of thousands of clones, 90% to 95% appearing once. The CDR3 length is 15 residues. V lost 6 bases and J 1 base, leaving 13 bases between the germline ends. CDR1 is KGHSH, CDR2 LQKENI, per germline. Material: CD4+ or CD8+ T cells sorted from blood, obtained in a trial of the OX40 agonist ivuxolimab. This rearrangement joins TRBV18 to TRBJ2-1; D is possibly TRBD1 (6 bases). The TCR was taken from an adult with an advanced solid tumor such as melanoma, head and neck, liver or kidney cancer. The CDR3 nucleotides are TGTGCCAGCTCCCGTTTGGACAGTTCCTACAATGAGCAGTTCTTC. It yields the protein CASSRLDSSYNEQFF. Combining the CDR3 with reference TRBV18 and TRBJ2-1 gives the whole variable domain NAGVMQNPRHLVRRRGQEARLRCSPMKGHSHVYWYRQLPEEGLKFMVYLQKENIIDESGMPKERFSAEFPKEGPSILRIQQVVRGDSAAYFCASSRLDSSYNEQFFGPGTRLTVL.